The next 18 T cell receptor beta chains were all read from a single sample in a study of T cells in tumors after PD-1 blockade. This table comes from immunoSEQ multiplex PCR, and its TCRdb copy is limited to in-frame clones, with some not included. The sample lists around 25,000 clones; about 82% were seen once. The sample consisted of PBMCs, taken after anti-PD-1 treatment. The receptor set was obtained from a human donor with basal cell carcinoma.

The chain is built from TRBV3-1 (or the pseudogene TRBV3-2) and TRBJ1-1; D perhaps matches TRBD1 (6 bases). Trimming removed 4 bases from V and 5 bases from J, with 17 bases in between. Germline V gives CDR1 LGHDT, CDR2 YNNKEL (reference sequence). The length of the CDR3 is 15 residues. The CDR3 loop is CASSLGPQGGTEAFF. Here the CDR3 DNA reads TGTGCCAGCAGCCTCGGACCTCAAGGGGGGACTGAAGCTTTCTTT.

This chain links TRBV4-1 with TRBJ2-5; no reliable D call. Between the trimmed V and J ends, which lost 4 bases and 0 bases, there was a span of 18 bases. The CDR3 spans 17 residues. The V gene's germline CDR1 is MGHRA and CDR2 YSYEKL. The CDR3 DNA is TGCGCCAGCAGCCTCGCGGTGGGCGGACGGTACCAAGAGACCCAGTACTTC. It encodes CASSLAVGGRYQETQYF.

The rearrangement uses TRBV5-1 and TRBJ2-1; 13 nucleotides line up with TRBD2. Germline CDR1 SGHRS, CDR2 YFSETQ. V lost 4 bases, J lost 8 bases, and 6 bases stayed unmatched. This CDR3 contains 15 residues. CDR3 nucleotide sequence: TGCGCCAGCAGCGCAAGACTAGCGGGGGGTCATGAGCAGTTCTTC. As protein: CASSARLAGGHEQFF.

This clone was recorded a few times. This chain connects TRBV4-2 to TRBJ2-7, with D possibly matching TRBD2 (5 bases). V lost 4 bases and J 3 bases, leaving 13 bases between the germline ends. The germline V gene encodes CDR1 LGHNA and CDR2 YNFKEQ. This CDR3 contains 14 residues. The CDR3 loop is CASSPDAAGYEQYF. CDR3 nucleotides: TGTGCCAGCAGCCCAGACGCGGCGGGCTACGAGCAGTACTTC.

The chain recombines TRBV3-1 (or the pseudogene TRBV3-2) with TRBJ1-1; D unresolved. CDR1 and CDR2 (germline): LGHDT, YNNKEL (reference sequence). The V end was cut by 0 bases, the J end by 3 bases, with 8 bases between. The CDR3 totals 14 residues. In DNA, the CDR3 is TGTGCCAGCAGCCAAGATAAGAGATACACTGAAGCTTTCTTT. It is translated as CASSQDKRYTEAFF.

V usage is TRBV2 and J usage is TRBJ1-3; D is perhaps TRBD1 (6 bases). The CDR3 is 13 amino acids. The V and J ends lost 7 bases and 1 base respectively, with 8 bases between them. Germline V lookup: CDR1 SNHLY, CDR2 FYNNEI. DNA for the CDR3: TGTGCCAGCAAACAGGGTTCTGGAAACACCATATATTTT. Its translation is CASKQGSGNTIYF. The variable domain in full, with the rest retrieved from reference TRBV2 and TRBJ1-3, is EPEVTQTPSHQVTQMGQEVILRCVPISNHLYFYWYRQILGQKVEFLVSFYNNEISEKSEIFDDQFSVERPDGSNFTLKIRSTKLEDSAMYFCASKQGSGNTIYFGEGSWLTVV.

The chain uses TRBV13 and TRBJ2-7; weak D call: TRBD1 (6 bases). V was clipped by 2 bases and J by 3 bases, with 26 bases between them. Looked up from germline, CDR1 is PRHDT and CDR2 is FYEKMQ (reference sequence). The CDR3 is 19 residues long. The DNA of the CDR3 is TGTGCCAGCAGCTTATTTACCCTTAACCGGGCAGGGGCTAACTACGAGCAGTACTTC. Amino acid sequence: CASSLFTLNRAGANYEQYF. The full variable domain, rest sourced from reference TRBV13 and TRBJ2-7, is AAGVIQSPRHLIKEKRETATLKCYPIPRHDTVYWYQQGPGQDPQFLISFYEKMQSDKGSIPDRFSAQQFSDYHSELNMSSLELGDSALYFCASSLFTLNRAGANYEQYFGPGTRLTVT.

This chain connects TRBV5-1 to TRBJ2-2; 9 bases match TRBD1. J lost 7 bases, V lost 5 bases, and 12 bases had no gene match. Germline values: CDR1 SGHRS, CDR2 YFSETQ. The CDR3 consists of 16 residues. This chain's CDR3 is CASRKGRDRVIGELFF. As DNA, the CDR3 is TGCGCCAGCAGGAAAGGTCGGGACAGGGTGATCGGGGAGCTGTTTTTT.

The sample holds a few counts of this clone. J is TRBJ2-1 and V is TRBV14, with a possible D match to TRBD2 (5 bases). The germline V gene has CDR1 SGHDN and CDR2 FVKESK. The CDR3 loop spans 15 amino acids. V was trimmed by 1 base and J by 6 bases, leaving 13 bases between them. The CDR3 DNA reads TGTGCCAGCAGCCAAGCGGGGTGGAGCGGCAATGAGCAGTTCTTC. It encodes CASSQAGWSGNEQFF.

This clone was detected only a few times. The chain employs TRBV21-1 and TRBJ1-6. TRBV21-1 is given as a pseudogene. This CDR3 has 19 residues. The CDR3 region is CASHKTILSRWSYNSPLHF. CDR3 nucleotides: TGTGCCAGCCATAAAACAATCCTTTCTAGGTGGTCCTATAATTCACCCCTCCACTTT.

J is TRBJ2-5 and V is TRBV6-1; tentative D call: TRBD2 (7 bases). The CDR3 has 15 residues. V was clipped by 1 base and J by 5 bases, with 14 bases between them. Germline lookup yields CDR1 MNHNS and CDR2 SASEGT. CDR3 coding DNA: TGTGCCAGCAGTGAAGGCGGGGGCCAGTGGGAGACCCAGTACTTC. Translating it yields CASSEGGGQWETQYF.

This clone was recorded once. The V and J genes are TRBV4-2 and TRBJ2-7, with 10 bases identical to TRBD1. V shed 1 base and J 2 bases; nucleotides not matched to a gene: 5. This CDR3 contains 16 residues. Germline V gene sequence: CDR1 LGHNA, CDR2 YNFKEQ. The CDR3 region is CASSQVSGQGPYEQYF. The DNA for the CDR3 is TGTGCCAGCAGCCAAGTTTCGGGACAGGGGCCCTACGAGCAGTACTTC.

This clone appeared once. The chain links TRBV6-5 to TRBJ2-2; 8 positions agree with TRBD1. This CDR3 comprises 13 residues. The germline V gene encodes CDR1 MNHEY and CDR2 SVGAGI. Trimming at V came to 6 bases and at J to 6 bases, leaving 3 bases not matched to a gene. CDR3 nucleotide sequence: TGTGCCAGCAGGGACAGGGTTGCCGGGGAGCTGTTTTTT. This sequence encodes CASRDRVAGELFF.

The chain has TRBV19 and TRBJ1-5, with a tentative D call TRBD1 (5 bases). V was pared by 7 bases and J by 3 bases, with 16 bases between. Germline-derived CDR1 and CDR2 are LNHDA and SQIVND (reference sequence). There are 15 residues in the CDR3. The CDR3 nucleotides are TGTGCCAGTAATTCCGGGACCGAACACAATCAGCCCCAGCATTTT. Its translation: CASNSGTEHNQPQHF.

This clone was observed a single time. The chain uses TRBV4-1 and TRBJ2-2; TRBD1 matches 7 bases. The length of the CDR3 is 14 residues. J was trimmed by 4 bases and V by 6 bases; bases with no gene match: 5. Germline values: CDR1 MGHRA, CDR2 YSYEKL. The CDR3 sequence is CASRTPGGTGELFF. As DNA, the CDR3 is TGCGCCAGCAGGACTCCAGGGGGCACCGGGGAGCTGTTTTTT.

The chain has TRBV12-5 and TRBJ1-1, with 11 bases identical to TRBD1. V shed 4 bases, J shed 1 base, and the junction held 14 bases outside the gene matches. The CDR3 is 19 residues long. Germline V gene sequence: CDR1 LGHNT, CDR2 FRNRAP. The CDR3 sequence: CASGSPRGQGVDWNTEAFF. In DNA, the CDR3 is TGTGCTAGTGGTTCCCCTAGGGGACAGGGGGTTGATTGGAACACTGAAGCTTTCTTT.

The chain has TRBV19 and TRBJ2-1; D is uncertain. This CDR3 is 15 amino acids long. Germline CDR1 LNHDA, CDR2 SQIVND (reference sequence). Trimming stripped 6 bases from V and 0 bases from J, with 12 bases between. CDR3 coding DNA: TGTGCCAGTAGAGTGGACCGCAGCTCCTACAATGAGCAGTTCTTC. This gives the protein CASRVDRSSYNEQFF.

DNA for the CDR3: TGTGCCAGCCGACGGGGTATATATACAGATACGCAGTATTTT. Amino acid sequence: CASRRGIYTDTQYF. J is TRBJ2-3 and V is TRBV2, with D possibly matching TRBD2 (5 bases). Germline values: CDR1 SNHLY, CDR2 FYNNEI. This CDR3 spans 14 amino acids. Trimming cost V 8 bases and J 3 bases, with 15 bases left between them.